This T cell receptor beta chain was found in a study of Graves' ophthalmopathy and Graves' hyperthyroidism. This clonotype occurred many times. The V gene lost 0 bases and the J gene lost 10 bases, with 13 bases spanning the gap. Germline V gene data show CDR1 as DFQATT and CDR2 as SNEGSKA (reference sequence). The CDR3 totals 12 residues. RNA transcripts were the source from which TCR beta CDR3 regions were amplified. HTBI-primed first-round RT-PCR preceded second-round multiplex PCR. TCRdb independently ran MiXCR on the multiplex PCR reads; one entry per CDR3 protein. The data show roughly 1.1 million distinct CDR3 sequences, with approximately 35% seen just once and over 8.5% held by the top ten. None of the included patients had other autoimmune diseases, uncontrolled infections, pregnancy or lactation, as these led to exclusion. Orbital computed tomography, together with clinical symptoms, serum thyroxine, TRAb and thyroid ultrasound, was used for diagnosis.

The sequenced material came from peripheral blood or thyroid tissue (not recorded which). The V and J genes are TRBV20-1 and TRBJ2-7, with D hard to call. The sequence came from an adult man with Graves' hyperthyroidism. For the CDR3, the DNA is TGCAGTGCTAGAGATCCGGACGCTCGACAGTACTTC. Amino acids: CSARDPDARQYF.